A selection of T cell receptor beta chains follows, all from one sample in a study of T cell repertoires in cytomegalovirus infection. TCRdb fed the reads into MiXCR, producing one record per CDR3 protein. In the table there are hundreds of thousands of distinct CDR3 sequences, about 11% of which are singletons. The specimen sequenced was PBMCs. These receptors originate from a human donor in good health (CMV status not recorded). Some clones in this sample may be carry-over from other donors' samples. CDR3s include the opening cysteine and the closing phenylalanine or tryptophan. The order of the fields is J gene, clone size, D gene, CDR3 length, V gene, CDR3 DNA, CDR3 protein. The D gene is left open where the match is weak. Expanded clones get a size class; other rows say once, few or many, or leave the size out.

TRBJ2-2,many,NA,13,TRBV19,TGTGCCAGTAGTACCTCTAGCGCCGGGGAGCTGTTTTTT,CASSTSSAGELFF
TRBJ2-3,many,TRBD1,16,TRBV24-1,TGTGCCACCAGTGAACTCGGGACAGGGATAGCAGATACGCAGTATTTT,CATSELGTGIADTQYF
TRBJ2-3,many,NA,14,TRBV2,TGTGCCAGCAGTGACCTCCTCCGCACAGATACGCAGTATTTT,CASSDLLRTDTQYF
TRBJ2-1,many,TRBD1,15,TRBV7-2,TGTGCCAGCAGCCCCGGACAGGGATCCTACAATGAGCAGTTCTTC,CASSPGQGSYNEQFF
TRBJ2-1,many,NA,14,TRBV4-1,TGCGCCAGCAGCCAACCGGACAGATACAATGAGCAGTTCTTC,CASSQPDRYNEQFF
TRBJ1-5,many,NA,14,TRBV30,TGTGCCTGGAGTGGACAGATTGGAGTTCAGCCCCAGCATTTT,CAWSGQIGVQPQHF
TRBJ1-5,few,NA,14,TRBV19,TGTGCCAGCACCGGACTTTATAGCAATCAGCCCCAGCATTTT,CASTGLYSNQPQHF
TRBJ2-3,many,NA,13,TRBV7-9,TGTGCCAGCAGCTTAGTCTTGGCAGATACGCAGTATTTT,CASSLVLADTQYF
TRBJ2-3,many,NA,13,TRBV11-2,TGTGCCAGCAGCTTAGATCACACAGATACGCAGTATTTT,CASSLDHTDTQYF
TRBJ2-3,many,TRBD1,15,TRBV12-3/TRBV12-4,TGTGCCACTTCCCCCCGGGACAGGAGCACAGATACGCAGTATTTT,CATSPRDRSTDTQYF
TRBJ1-6,NA,TRBD1,15,TRBV20-1,TGCAGTGCCACCCCGGGGACAGGGAGTAATTCACCCCTCCACTTT,CSATPGTGSNSPLHF
TRBJ2-1,many,NA,18,TRBV4-2,TGTGCCAGCAGCCAAGGCGCCCCCAGGGACGGAGCCTACAATGAGCAGTTCTTC,CASSQGAPRDGAYNEQFF
TRBJ2-2,many,TRBD1,15,TRBV5-1,TGCGCCAGCAGCACCCTACAGGGGGACACCGGGGAGCTGTTTTTT,CASSTLQGDTGELFF
TRBJ2-7,many,TRBD2,15,TRBV7-8,TGTGCCAGCAGCTTTGGCGGGGAGGGCCCGTACGAGCAGTACTTC,CASSFGGEGPYEQYF
TRBJ1-1,many,NA,11,TRBV7-2,TGTGCCAGCAGCTCCCAGGTGAAAGCTTTCTTT,CASSSQVKAFF
TRBJ1-5,many,NA,15,TRBV12-3/TRBV12-4,TGTGCCAGCAGCGCCAACAGGGTCGGCAATCAGCCCCAGCATTTT,CASSANRVGNQPQHF
TRBJ1-1,few,TRBD1,12,TRBV11-2,TGTGCCAGCAGCTCAGGGGGGGATGAAGCTTTCTTT,CASSSGGDEAFF
TRBJ2-3,many,TRBD2,15,TRBV7-8,TGTGCCAGCAGCTGGACTAGCGGGGCCGGGGATACGCAGTATTTT,CASSWTSGAGDTQYF
TRBJ2-1,few,NA,16,TRBV20-1,TGCAGTGCTAGCCCCGTAGGCGGAGGGACCTACAATGAGCAGTTCTTC,CSASPVGGGTYNEQFF
TRBJ2-1,many,NA,12,TRBV23-1,TGCGCCAGCAGCCAATCGTGGGGCCTTGTGTTCTTC,CASSQSWGLVFF
TRBJ1-1,NA,NA,13,TRBV20-1,TGCAGGCCACACCGGGCCATGAACACTGAAGCTTTCTTT,CRPHRAMNTEAFF
TRBJ1-5,NA,TRBD1,14,TRBV18,TGTGCCAGCTCAGCACAGGGGTCCGATCAGCCCCAGCATTTT,CASSAQGSDQPQHF
TRBJ2-6,NA,TRBD1,16,TRBV9,TGTGCCAGCAGCGTACGGACAGGGTTCGGGGCCAACGTCCTGACTTTC,CASSVRTGFGANVLTF
TRBJ2-3,NA,NA,14,TRBV27,TGTGCCAGCAGTCGACGGGTTAGCACAGATACGCAGTATTTT,CASSRRVSTDTQYF
TRBJ2-1,many,NA,17,TRBV5-1,TGCGCCAGCAGCTTGGCCAGACAGAGAGGATCCTACAATGAGCAGTTCTTC,CASSLARQRGSYNEQFF
TRBJ1-6,few,NA,14,TRBV12-3/TRBV12-4,TGTGCCAGCAGCCCTCGGAGCGCGGATTCACCCCTCCACTTT,CASSPRSADSPLHF
TRBJ1-3,few,NA,16,TRBV12-5,TGTGCTAGTGGTCCTGAGACACCGCACTCTGGAAACACCATATATTTT,CASGPETPHSGNTIYF
TRBJ2-5,many,NA,13,TRBV7-3,TGTGCCAGCAGCTTAACCGTCCAAGAGACCCAGTACTTC,CASSLTVQETQYF
TRBJ2-5,few,NA,14,TRBV20-1,TGCAGTGCTAGTGGTGAGGCCGGGGGAGAGACCCAGTACTTC,CSASGEAGGETQYF
TRBJ2-5,many,TRBD2,16,TRBV7-9,TGTGCCAGCAGCTCCGCAGCGGGACTAGCGGGAGAGACCCAGTACTTC,CASSSAAGLAGETQYF
TRBJ2-6,many,NA,15,TRBV29-1,TGCAGCGTCTTGGCATTCTCCTCTGGGGCCAACGTCCTGACTTTC,CSVLAFSSGANVLTF
TRBJ1-6,NA,NA,13,TRBV28,TGTGCCAGCCTGGGTTACCTGGGATCACCCCTCCACTTT,CASLGYLGSPLHF
TRBJ1-2,many,NA,16,TRBV5-1,TGCGCCAGCAGCGTCGGATCAGGGGTTACTAACTATGGCTACACCTTC,CASSVGSGVTNYGYTF
TRBJ1-1,many,TRBD1,15,TRBV9,TGTGCCAGCAGCGTTGGACAGGGGGCTTCCACTGAAGCTTTCTTT,CASSVGQGASTEAFF
TRBJ2-3,many,TRBD2,15,TRBV6-5,TGTGCCAGCAGTTACGGGACTACCCTCACAGATACGCAGTATTTT,CASSYGTTLTDTQYF
TRBJ2-5,many,TRBD2,16,TRBV28,TGTGCCAGCAGTTTCCCGGTGATAGCGGGACAAGAGACCCAGTACTTC,CASSFPVIAGQETQYF